What follows describes a single T cell receptor beta chain. The target antigen is unknown. Germline is not matched at one junction end, which may reflect a read error. Time point meaning: week 23, last vaccination. A 20-mer mutant IDH1 peptide at 300 ug was injected subcutaneously with topical imiquimod. This sample was included in a study of a mutant IDH1 vaccine in newly diagnosed glioma. Turning to the study itself: Vaccinations were initiated 4-6 weeks following radiotherapy alone, or were given together with temozolomide cycles.

This CDR3 is built from 14 residues. Germline assignment: CDR1 SNHLY and CDR2 FYNNEI. Generated by immunoSEQ multiplex PCR, the TCRdb table keeps only in-frame clones and is missing some. The profile shows around 60,000 clones, approximately 85% of them singletons. V and J are TRBV2 and TRBJ1-5; the D gene is possibly TRBD1 (5 bases). This clonotype originated in a man aged 30 to 39 with glioma. Sample: PBMCs, taken from a glioma patient whose treatment included an IDH1 peptide vaccine. CDR3 loop: CTSSEGVRGQPQHF. DNA of the CDR3: TGTACCAGCAGTGAAGGGGTGAGGGGTCAGCCCCAGCATTTT.